This T cell receptor beta chain was identified in a study of OX40 agonist ivuxolimab in advanced cancers. Study as a whole: Six ivuxolimab dose levels, 0.01 to 10 mg/kg, were given intravenously every 2 weeks.

Germline V gene data show CDR1 as SNHLY and CDR2 as FYNNEI. V dropped 5 bases and J dropped 2 bases, with 9 bases sitting between them. The CDR3 is 13 residues long. Enrollment shut out patients with autoimmune disease history or systemic immunosuppression. The sample holds a few counts of this clone. Its antigen is not known. Study conclusions and caveats: Partly responding patients at 0.1-3.0 mg/kg showed some of the smallest clonal expansion. At 0.1 to 3.0 mg/kg, CD4+ and CD8+ blood T cells expanded clonally by week 6.

Only in-frame clones appear in the TCRdb table, and some are missing; sequencing was by immunoSEQ multiplex PCR. The sample lists fewer than 70,000 clones, 77% occurring once. Sequencing was performed on CD4+ or CD8+ T cells sorted from blood, taken in a trial of the OX40 agonist ivuxolimab. The chain combines TRBV2 with TRBJ2-5; the D is unclear. This receptor was identified in an adult with an advanced solid tumor such as melanoma, head and neck, liver or kidney cancer. This chain's CDR3 is CASSWVEQETQYF. Written as DNA, the CDR3 is TGTGCCAGCAGTTGGGTGGAACAAGAGACCCAGTACTTC.